Below are 25 T cell receptor beta chains sequenced from a single sample in a study of STAT5B mutations in CD4+ large granular lymphocyte leukemia. TCRdb keeps only in-frame clones here, not all; method: immunoSEQ multiplex PCR. The data hold about 34,000 clones, with approximately 88% observed a single time. Sequenced material: CD4+ T cells from blood buffy coats. Every receptor here comes from a human donor in good health.

The chain couples TRBV11-2 to TRBJ1-2, with a possible D match to TRBD1 (5 bases). CDR1 and CDR2 from the germline V gene are SGHAT and FQNNGV. The CDR3 contains 15 residues. V was clipped by 4 bases and J by 8 bases, with 20 bases between them. The CDR3 DNA follows: TGTGCCAGCAGCTGGGGGTACCAAGCCTATGGAGGCTACACCTTC. This translates into CASSWGYQAYGGYTF.

The J gene is TRBJ2-6, the V gene TRBV5-1, with D perhaps being TRBD1 or TRBD2 (5 bases each). Looked up from germline, CDR1 is SGHRS and CDR2 is YFSETQ. V shed 0 bases and J shed 0 bases, with 7 bases lying between them. The CDR3 totals 16 residues. CDR3: CASSLVGTSGANVLTF. DNA for the CDR3: TGCGCCAGCAGCTTGGTGGGGACCTCTGGGGCCAACGTCCTGACTTTC.

The J gene is TRBJ1-2, the V gene TRBV11-3; D remains ambiguous. The germline V gene encodes CDR1 SGHNT and CDR2 YENEEA. There are 14 residues in the CDR3. The V and J ends lost 0 bases and 8 bases respectively, with 13 bases between them. DNA of the CDR3: TGTGCCAGCAGCTTAGAGGCCGGGGTAGGGGGCTACACCTTC. Encoded protein: CASSLEAGVGGYTF.

This clone was detected only a few times. This chain connects TRBV5-1 to TRBJ2-7, with a possible D match to TRBD1 (6 bases). The CDR3 consists of 17 residues. CDR1 and CDR2 (germline): SGHRS, YFSETQ. The V end lost 3 bases, the J end lost 3 bases, and 22 bases lay between the germline ends. The CDR3 bases are TGCGCCAGCAGCTCCAATAAGCTACAGGGACCGGGCTACGAGCAGTACTTC. It specifies CASSSNKLQGPGYEQYF.

The gene calls are TRBV12-5 and TRBJ2-5; 9 bases are a match to TRBD1. CDR1 LGHNT and CDR2 FRNRAP come from the germline V gene. V was pared by 1 base and J by 4 bases, with 4 bases of the junction left unmatched. The CDR3 covers 15 residues. The CDR3 DNA follows: TGTGCTAGTGGTTTGGGGACAGGGGAGCTAGAGACCCAGTACTTC. The encoded protein is CASGLGTGELETQYF.

The chain's CDR3 is CASSRTGSNQPQHF. In DNA, the CDR3 is TGTGCCAGCAGCCGGACAGGTAGCAATCAGCCCCAGCATTTT. V and J are TRBV7-2 and TRBJ1-5; 7 positions agree with TRBD1. V lost 5 bases, J lost 0 bases, and 1 base stayed unmatched. The CDR3 extends over 14 amino acids. Germline V gives CDR1 SGHTA, CDR2 FQGNSA.

This sequence joins TRBV7-8 and TRBJ2-1; D possibly corresponds to TRBD1 (7 bases). V gave up 5 bases and J gave up 7 bases, with 18 bases separating them. The CDR3 is 15 residues long. CDR1 and CDR2 (germline): SGHVS, FQNEAQ. CDR3 amino acids: CASSKLAFRGNEQFF. The DNA of the CDR3 is TGTGCCAGCAGCAAACTAGCTTTCAGGGGGAATGAGCAGTTCTTC.

This chain uses TRBV2 with TRBJ2-2; no reliable D call. Trimming removed 7 bases at V and 1 base at J, with 10 bases between. CDR3 length: 14 residues. The germline V gene encodes CDR1 SNHLY and CDR2 FYNNEI. The CDR3 spells CASMMGGNTGELFF. CDR3 nucleotide sequence: TGTGCCAGCATGATGGGCGGGAACACCGGGGAGCTGTTTTTT.

This chain connects TRBV6-6 to TRBJ1-2; weak D call: TRBD1 (6 bases). Germline assignment: CDR1 MNHNY and CDR2 SVGAGI (reference sequence). This CDR3 comprises 16 residues. V gave up 7 bases and J gave up 0 bases, with 18 bases separating them. CDR3 protein: CASNIDRRAANYGYTF. In DNA form, the CDR3 reads TGTGCCAGCAACATCGACAGGAGGGCAGCTAACTATGGCTACACCTTC.

The chain is built from TRBV7-2 and TRBJ1-1; possible D gene TRBD1, 5 bases. Trimming took off 1 base at V and 3 bases at J, with 9 bases between the two ends. This CDR3 is 14 amino acids long. Germline CDR1 SGHTA, CDR2 FQGNSA. CDR3 protein: CASSLDRTYTEAFF. The CDR3 DNA reads TGTGCCAGCAGCTTAGACAGGACTTACACTGAAGCTTTCTTT.

The rearrangement joins TRBV10-2 to TRBJ2-2, with unresolved D. Per germline, CDR1 WSHSY and CDR2 SAAADI. The CDR3 is made up of 14 amino acids. V was clipped by 8 bases and J by 1 base, with 11 bases between them. CDR3 sequence: CASQRSRNTGELFF. Written as DNA, the CDR3 is TGCGCCAGCCAAAGAAGTAGGAACACCGGGGAGCTGTTTTTT.

This sequence joins TRBV7-8 and TRBJ2-3, with TRBD2 matching over 8 bases. The CDR3 has 17 amino acids. With 4 bases clipped from V and 0 bases from J, the junction kept 9 bases outside the gene matches. CDR1 and CDR2 (germline): SGHVS, FQNEAQ. The CDR3 DNA sequence: TGTGCCAGCAGCTCCCCCCTTGGGACTAGGAGCACAGATACGCAGTATTTT. Residues: CASSSPLGTRSTDTQYF. Complete variable domain (other parts from reference TRBV7-8 and TRBJ2-3): GAGVSQSPRYKVAKRGQDVALRCDPISGHVSLFWYQQALGQGPEFLTYFQNEAQLDKSGLPSDRFFAERPEGSVSTLKIQRTQQEDSAVYLCASSSPLGTRSTDTQYFGPGTRLTVL.

The chain uses TRBV7-2 and TRBJ2-2, with D possibly TRBD1 on 5 matching bases. The V and J ends lost 4 bases and 4 bases respectively, with 7 bases between them. This CDR3 is 13 amino acids long. Germline V lookup: CDR1 SGHTA, CDR2 FQGNSA. The CDR3, as DNA: TGTGCCAGCAGCTCAGGGCCCACCGGGGAGCTGTTTTTT. It specifies CASSSGPTGELFF.

This chain connects TRBV30 to TRBJ2-6; D is unresolved. The germline V and J ends were trimmed by 2 bases and 3 bases, with 5 bases remaining between them. The CDR3 is made up of 13 amino acids. The germline V gene has CDR1 GTSNPN and CDR2 SVGIG (reference sequence). The CDR3 reads CAWSLGGANVLTF. The CDR3, as DNA: TGTGCCTGGAGTCTCGGTGGGGCCAACGTCCTGACTTTC.

The rearrangement joins TRBV10-2 to TRBJ2-5, with 8 bases that match TRBD1. The closer fit of TRBJ2-7 to the DNA end suggests the J call may be wrong. The CDR3 consists of 14 residues. Germline loops: CDR1 WSHSY, CDR2 SAAADI. Written as DNA, the CDR3 is TGCGCCAGCAGCCCAGGACAGGGTTACGACGAGCAGTACTTC. It encodes CASSPGQGYDEQYF.

The gene calls are TRBV19 and TRBJ1-5, with TRBD1 matching over 7 bases. Looked up from germline, CDR1 is LNHDA and CDR2 is SQIVND (reference sequence). V trimming: 6 bases; J trimming: 7 bases; junction bases outside the gene matches: 6. The CDR3 is 13 amino acids. The CDR3 nucleotides are TGTGCCAGTAGAGACAGGGTAAAACAGCCCCAGCATTTT. Translating gives CASRDRVKQPQHF.

This clone was seen once. The genes are TRBV11-2 and TRBJ2-1; 10 positions agree with TRBD2. This CDR3 spans 15 amino acids. After removal of 1 base from V and 6 bases from J, the junction contained 3 bases not matched to a gene. Germline CDR1 SGHAT, CDR2 FQNNGV. CDR3 DNA sequence: TGTGCCAGCAGCTTAGCACTAGCGGGGCTCAATGAGCAGTTCTTC. It yields the protein CASSLALAGLNEQFF.

Points on this clone: One end of the junction varies from germline; a read error may be responsible. The chain links TRBV7-7 to TRBJ2-1, with TRBD2 identical over 12 bases. The V gene's germline CDR1 is SSHAT and CDR2 FNYEAQ (reference sequence). This CDR3 has 16 residues. CDR3 DNA sequence: TGTGCTAGCAGCCGCGGGACTAGCGGGCTATTGAATGAGCAGTTCTTC. Its protein product is CASSRGTSGLLNEQFF.

The chain joins TRBV6-5 to TRBJ2-1; a possible D gene is TRBD2 (6 bases). The V end lost 10 bases, the J end lost 9 bases, and 22 bases lay between the germline ends. The germline gives CDR1 MNHEY, CDR2 SVGAGI. The CDR3 contains 14 residues. CDR3 sequence: CATGGLALFGEQFF. Written as DNA, the CDR3 is TGTGCCACCGGCGGGCTAGCGCTATTCGGTGAGCAGTTCTTC.

The chain carries TRBV7-6 and TRBJ2-5, with 7 bases aligning to TRBD1. Germline V CDR1 and CDR2: SGHVS, FNYEAQ. The CDR3 loop spans 16 amino acids. V lost 9 bases to trimming and J lost 6 bases; unmatched junction nucleotides: 19. Written as DNA, the CDR3 is TGTGCCAGGAGGATTACCCGGACAGGCCCCACGAAGACCCAGTACTTC. This codes for CARRITRTGPTKTQYF.

This chain joins TRBV6-6 and TRBJ2-7; perhaps TRBD2 as D (5 bases). The ends were cut back, 2 bases at V and 3 bases at J, with 11 bases in the middle. This CDR3 contains 14 residues. In germline, CDR1 is MNHNY, CDR2 SVGAGI (reference sequence). CDR3 nucleotides: TGTGCCAGCAGTTACGCAACTAGAATCTACGAGCAGTACTTC. It translates to CASSYATRIYEQYF.

This chain links TRBV18 with TRBJ2-7; 7 bases line up with TRBD2. The germline V gene encodes CDR1 KGHSH and CDR2 LQKENI. The trim removed 6 bases at V and 6 bases at J, leaving 14 bases unmatched. The CDR3 consists of 15 residues. The DNA of the CDR3 is TGTGCCAGCTCCCCCCTGGGGGGGTCCCTTCTCGAGCAGTACTTC. Encoded protein: CASSPLGGSLLEQYF.

This clone has just one count. The J gene is TRBJ1-2, the V gene TRBV9; 9 bases fit TRBD1. The CDR3 runs 16 residues. Trimming removed 4 bases from V and 8 bases from J; junction bases left unmatched: 15. Germline V gene sequence: CDR1 SGDLS, CDR2 YYNGEE. CDR3 in amino acids: CASSPGGQGGSAGYTF. CDR3 bases: TGTGCCAGCAGCCCCGGGGGACAGGGAGGGAGTGCAGGCTACACCTTC. The full variable domain, rest sourced from reference TRBV9 and TRBJ1-2, is DSGVTQTPKHLITATGQRVTLRCSPRSGDLSVYWYQQSLDQGLQFLIQYYNGEERAKGNILERFSAQQFPDLHSELNLSSLELGDSALYFCASSPGGQGGSAGYTFGSGTRLTVV.

This clone was recorded once. The J gene is TRBJ2-3, the V gene TRBV5-4; TRBD2 agrees at 9 bases. Germline V gives CDR1 SGHNT, CDR2 YYREEE (reference sequence). This CDR3 is built from 14 residues. The V and J ends lost 6 bases and 6 bases, in that order; junction bases with no gene match: 8. DNA for the CDR3: TGTGCCAGCATCGGCGGGGGGGCAAGGGATACGCAGTATTTT. It translates to CASIGGGARDTQYF.

This chain's CDR3 is CASSLGSFSNQPQHF. For the CDR3, the DNA is TGTGCCAGCAGCTTGGGGTCCTTTAGCAATCAGCCCCAGCATTTT. This chain links TRBV5-6 with TRBJ1-5; D ambiguous. The CDR3 contains 15 residues. The ends were cut back, 0 bases at V and 0 bases at J, with 7 bases in the middle. Germline loops: CDR1 SGHDT, CDR2 YYEEEE.